This is a list of T cell receptor beta chains from one sample in a study of shared T cell receptors in the human thymus. Here immunoSEQ multiplex PCR was the method, and the copy in TCRdb shows in-frame clones only, minus some. Among some 700,000 clones, 80% to 90% were seen once, and the ten largest hold roughly 0.01%. These data were also filed under a second study, of human thymus T cells.

Sequenced: thymocytes. Receptors originate from a girl under three years old with a congenital heart defect. Each CDR3 is given with its conserved first and last residue. D genes are given only for firm matches. Some rows mark clone size as missing; the rest say once, few, many or name a class of expanded clone.

clone_size d_call j_call v_call cdr3_nt cdr3_aa
- TRBD1 TRBJ1-5 TRBV7-2 TGTGCCAGCAGCCTTAGGGACAGCCGGGACCGATATAGCAATCAGCCCCAGCATTTT CASSLRDSRDRYSNQPQHF
- - TRBJ2-3 TRBV27 TGTGCCAGCAGTTTATCATCTAGATTCGTATCCGATACGCAGTATTTT CASSLSSRFVSDTQYF
- - TRBJ2-7 TRBV7-9 TGTGCCAGCAGCTTAGCGACTAGTCTTCCTGTTTTTGAGAACGAGCAGTACTTC CASSLATSLPVFENEQYF
- TRBD1 TRBJ1-1 TRBV10-1 TGCGCCAGCAGTGATCAACCCTTGGGACAGGGGCGGTCCATGAACACTGAAGCTTTCTTT CASSDQPLGQGRSMNTEAFF
- TRBD1 TRBJ2-1 TRBV4-3 TGCGCCAGCAGCCCAGGGACAGGCCCGTACAATGAGCAGTTCTTC CASSPGTGPYNEQFF
- - TRBJ2-5 TRBV15 TGTGCCACCAGCACATCGACAGTACGGCGGGAGACCCAGTACTTC CATSTSTVRRETQYF
- TRBD1 TRBJ2-2 TRBV6-6 TGTGCCAGCAGTTACGAGGGACAGGGCTACACCGGGGAGCTGTTTTTT CASSYEGQGYTGELFF
few TRBD1 TRBJ1-3 TRBV27 TGTGCCAGCAGTAAAGTCACAGGGGGCTCTGGAAACACCATATATTTT CASSKVTGGSGNTIYF
once TRBD2 TRBJ2-1 TRBV19 TGTGCCAGTAGCCTGAAGAGCGGGGGGGAGAGTAATGAGCAGTTCTTC CASSLKSGGESNEQFF
once - TRBJ2-2 TRBV5-1 TGCGCCAGCAGCTACGGGACAACCGGGGAGCTGTTTTTT CASSYGTTGELFF
- TRBD1 TRBJ2-5 TRBV15 TGTGCCACCTCCCCGGGACAGGGACAAGAGACCCAGTACTTC CATSPGQGQETQYF
- - TRBJ1-2 TRBV6-5 TGTGCCAGCAGTTACGAACTGACAGGCTGCTATGGCTACACCTTC CASSYELTGCYGYTF
- TRBD1 TRBJ1-6 TRBV10-3 TGTGCCATCAGTGAGCCGCGGGGCAGGGGGAAGGATTCACCCCTCCACTTT CAISEPRGRGKDSPLHF
- - TRBJ1-1 TRBV6-1 TGTGCCAGCAGTGACGGACGGGATGAAGCTTTCTTT CASSDGRDEAFF
- TRBD1 TRBJ2-7 TRBV5-1 TGCGCCAGCAGCGGAAGGGACAGGGCCTACGAGCAGTACTTC CASSGRDRAYEQYF
- - TRBJ1-6 TRBV5-5 TGTGCCAGCAGCACAGGAAGGTTTGGCTATAATTCACCCCTCCACTTT CASSTGRFGYNSPLHF
- TRBD1 TRBJ1-1 TRBV27 TGTGCCAGCATAGGTCGGGACAGGTTTCTTTTT CASIGRDRFLF
once TRBD2 TRBJ2-3 TRBV19 TGTGCCAGTAGTACGCCGGGACTAGCGGGGTGTAGCACAGATACGCAGTATTTT CASSTPGLAGCSTDTQYF
- TRBD1 TRBJ1-1 TRBV11-2 TGTGCCAGCAGCTTAGGCTGGGGGACAGACATGAACACTGAAGCTTTCTTT CASSLGWGTDMNTEAFF
- - TRBJ1-1 TRBV6-1 TGTGCCAGCAGTTTAATCGGGGAGGGGTGCACTGAAGCTTTCTTT CASSLIGEGCTEAFF
- - TRBJ2-7 TRBV6-6 TGTGCCAGCAGTACGACAATACAGTACGAGCAGTACTTC CASSTTIQYEQYF
- TRBD1 TRBJ1-2 TRBV5-1 TGCGCCAGCAGCTGGGGAGACAGGGGCCATGACTATGGCTACACCTTC CASSWGDRGHDYGYTF
- TRBD1 TRBJ1-2 TRBV19 TGTGCCAGTAGTATACTCGGACAGGCTAACTATGGCTACACCTTC CASSILGQANYGYTF
- TRBD1 TRBJ2-7 TRBV9 TGTGCCAGCAGCACAGGGGAAGGCGAGCAGTACTTC CASSTGEGEQYF
- TRBD1 TRBJ1-2 TRBV5-1 TGCGCCAGCAGCCCACAGGGGAGCTATGGCTACACCTTC CASSPQGSYGYTF
- - TRBJ1-2 TRBV2 TGTGCCAGCAGTGAGGGCAGACCCCTTGGCTTCTATGGCTACACCTTC CASSEGRPLGFYGYTF
- - TRBJ1-3 TRBV5-6 TGTGCCAGCAGCTTACAGGGAAACACCATATATTTT CASSLQGNTIYF
- TRBD1 TRBJ2-7 TRBV5-1 TGCGCCAGCAGGATTGTGGTGAAGGACAGGGGGCCTACCTACGAGCAGTACTTC CASRIVVKDRGPTYEQYF
- - TRBJ2-4 TRBV13 TGTGCCAGCGATCCTATCGTAGCCAAAAACATTCAGTACTTC CASDPIVAKNIQYF
- TRBD1 TRBJ2-7 TRBV27 TGTGCCAGCAGTCAGGGACAGCGTTACGAGCAGTACTTC CASSQGQRYEQYF
- - TRBJ1-3 TRBV5-4 TGTGCCAGCAGCTCAAGACCACAGTCCTCCTCTGGAAACACCATATATTTT CASSSRPQSSSGNTIYF
- TRBD1 TRBJ2-7 TRBV4-3 TGCGCCAGCAGCCAACCTAAACGGGACAGGACCTACGAGCAGTACTTC CASSQPKRDRTYEQYF
- - TRBJ1-1 TRBV4-1 TGCGCCAGCAGCCAAGTGCAGGGGAGGAACACTGAAGCTTTCTTT CASSQVQGRNTEAFF
- - TRBJ1-5 TRBV18 TGTGCCAGCTCACCCCCTTGGGCTGGTCAGCCCCAGCATTTT CASSPPWAGQPQHF
- - TRBJ2-5 TRBV2 TGTGCCAGCAGTCACGACCGCAGGGGAGGGGAACAAGAGACCCAGTACTTC CASSHDRRGGEQETQYF
few TRBD1 TRBJ1-5 TRBV28 TGTGCCAGCAGCTCTGACAGGGGTAGCAATCAGCCCCAGCATTTT CASSSDRGSNQPQHF
once - TRBJ1-1 TRBV2 TGTGCCAGCAGTGAATCGACGGTCAGGGTGAACACTGAAGCTTTCTTT CASSESTVRVNTEAFF
- - TRBJ1-1 TRBV15 TGTGCCACCAGCAGAGATCTGGCGGTTACGATGAACACTGAAGCTTTCTTT CATSRDLAVTMNTEAFF
once - TRBJ1-6 TRBV27 TGTGCCAGCAGTCCAGGGGATAACAATTCACCCCTCCACTTT CASSPGDNNSPLHF
few - TRBJ2-7 TRBV11-2 TGTGCCAGCAGCTTGGGACACTCCTACGAGCAGTACTTC CASSLGHSYEQYF
- - TRBJ1-2 TRBV18 TGTGCCAGCTCACCACCACGGACCTCATTCAGGGACTATGGCTACACCTTC CASSPPRTSFRDYGYTF
- - TRBJ1-5 TRBV10-1 TGCGCCAGCAGTGCAAAAAGCAATCAGCCCCAGCATTTT CASSAKSNQPQHF
- TRBD1 TRBJ1-2 TRBV10-3 TGTGCCATCACCTCAAGGGGGGAGGGACAGGGCCACTATGGCTACACCTTC CAITSRGEGQGHYGYTF
once TRBD2 TRBJ2-5 TRBV7-2 TGTGCCAGCAGCTTAGACGGGGGGGCGGGCGAGACCCAGTACTTC CASSLDGGAGETQYF
few - TRBJ2-2 TRBV2 TGTGCCAGCAGTCGGGCCGGGGAGCTGTTTTTT CASSRAGELFF
- TRBD2 TRBJ2-1 TRBV5-4 TGTGCCAGCAGCTTGGGAGCTAGCGGGAAGTTCTTC CASSLGASGKFF
- - TRBJ1-5 TRBV5-1 TGCGCCAGCAGCTTTTGGCCCGGACATAATCAGCCCCAGCATTTT CASSFWPGHNQPQHF
- - TRBJ1-3 TRBV14 TGTGCCAGCAGCCAAGTTGAGGAGGTGTTGGAGGTTGTTAGTGGTGGAAACACCATATATTTT CASSQVEEVLEVVSGGNTIYF
- TRBD2 TRBJ2-7 TRBV7-9 TGTGCCAGCAGCTTACTAGTTGGGACTAGCATCCACGAGCAGTACTTC CASSLLVGTSIHEQYF
- - TRBJ1-2 TRBV20-1 TGCAGTGCTAGGGACAGTAAGGGCTACACCTTC CSARDSKGYTF
- - TRBJ1-2 TRBV7-2 TGTGCCAGCAGCGCCGACGACTCCACCCAGAATGGCTACACCTTC CASSADDSTQNGYTF
- - TRBJ1-2 TRBV4-1 TGCGCCAGCAGCGCATTGCAGGGGCCTGGCTATGGCTACACCTTC CASSALQGPGYGYTF
- TRBD2 TRBJ2-3 TRBV9 TGTGCCAGCGGGGCGCGGGGGGGAATCGACGATACGCAGTATTTT CASGARGGIDDTQYF
- - TRBJ1-1 TRBV7-3 TGTGCCAGCAGCTTAAGGTCGCAGGCTTCGAACACTGAAGCTTTCTTT CASSLRSQASNTEAFF
- TRBD2 TRBJ2-3 TRBV18 TGTGCCAGCTCCCCAACTAGCGGGGGGAACTATAGCACAGATACGCAGTATTTT CASSPTSGGNYSTDTQYF